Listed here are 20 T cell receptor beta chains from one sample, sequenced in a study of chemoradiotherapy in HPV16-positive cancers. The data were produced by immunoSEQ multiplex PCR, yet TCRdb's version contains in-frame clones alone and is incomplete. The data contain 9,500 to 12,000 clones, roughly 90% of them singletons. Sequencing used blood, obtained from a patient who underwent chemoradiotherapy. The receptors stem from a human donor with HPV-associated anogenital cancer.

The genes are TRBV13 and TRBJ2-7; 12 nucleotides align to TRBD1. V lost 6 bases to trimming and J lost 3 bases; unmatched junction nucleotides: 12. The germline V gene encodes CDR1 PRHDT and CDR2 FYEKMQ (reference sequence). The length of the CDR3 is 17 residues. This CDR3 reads CASSSVGQGALSYEQYF. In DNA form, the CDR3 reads TGTGCCAGCAGTTCAGTGGGACAGGGGGCGTTAAGCTACGAGCAGTACTTC.

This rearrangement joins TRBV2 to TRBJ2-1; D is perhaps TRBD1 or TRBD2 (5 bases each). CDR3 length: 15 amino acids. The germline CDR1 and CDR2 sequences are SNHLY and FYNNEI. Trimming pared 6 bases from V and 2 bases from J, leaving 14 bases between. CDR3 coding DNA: TGTGCCAGCAGGGTTGCAGGGAGCACCTACAATGAGCAGTTCTTC. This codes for CASRVAGSTYNEQFF. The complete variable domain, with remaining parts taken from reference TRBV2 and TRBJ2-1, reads EPEVTQTPSHQVTQMGQEVILRCVPISNHLYFYWYRQILGQKVEFLVSFYNNEISEKSEIFDDQFSVERPDGSNFTLKIRSTKLEDSAMYFCASRVAGSTYNEQFFGPGTRLTVL.

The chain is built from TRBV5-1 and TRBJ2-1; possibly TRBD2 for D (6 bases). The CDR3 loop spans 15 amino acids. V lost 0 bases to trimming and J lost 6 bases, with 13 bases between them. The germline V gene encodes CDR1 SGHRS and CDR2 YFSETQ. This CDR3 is CASSLGSTSTNEQFF. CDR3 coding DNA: TGCGCCAGCAGCTTGGGGTCCACTAGCACCAATGAGCAGTTCTTC.

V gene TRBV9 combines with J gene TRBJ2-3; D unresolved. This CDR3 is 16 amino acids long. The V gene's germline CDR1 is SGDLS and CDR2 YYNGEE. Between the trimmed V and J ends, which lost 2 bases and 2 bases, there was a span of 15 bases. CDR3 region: CASSVRASVLTDTQYF. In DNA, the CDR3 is TGTGCCAGCAGCGTCCGGGCCTCTGTGCTCACAGATACGCAGTATTTT.

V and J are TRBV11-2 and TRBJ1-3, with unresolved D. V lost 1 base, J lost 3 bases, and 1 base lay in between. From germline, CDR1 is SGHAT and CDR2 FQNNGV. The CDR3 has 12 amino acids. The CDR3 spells CASSLVGNTIYF. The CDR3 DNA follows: TGTGCCAGCAGCTTAGTTGGAAACACCATATATTTT.

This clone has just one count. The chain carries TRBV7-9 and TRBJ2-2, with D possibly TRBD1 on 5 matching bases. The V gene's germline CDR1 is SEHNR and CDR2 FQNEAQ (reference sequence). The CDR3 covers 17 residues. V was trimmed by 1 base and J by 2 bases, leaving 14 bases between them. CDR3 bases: TGTGCCAGCAGCTTAGTCCAGACCACAGGAAACACCGGGGAGCTGTTTTTT. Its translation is CASSLVQTTGNTGELFF.

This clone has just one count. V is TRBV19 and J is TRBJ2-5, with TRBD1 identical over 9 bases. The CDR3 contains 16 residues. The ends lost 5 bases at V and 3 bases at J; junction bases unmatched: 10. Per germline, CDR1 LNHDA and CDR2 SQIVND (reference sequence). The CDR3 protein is CASSPRQGVGEETQYF. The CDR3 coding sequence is TGTGCCAGTAGTCCTAGACAGGGGGTGGGTGAAGAGACCCAGTACTTC.

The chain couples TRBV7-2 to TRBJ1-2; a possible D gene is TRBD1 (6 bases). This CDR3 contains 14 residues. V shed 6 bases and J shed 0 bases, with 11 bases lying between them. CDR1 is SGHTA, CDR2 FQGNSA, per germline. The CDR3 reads CASRRQDTNYGYTF. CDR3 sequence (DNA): TGTGCCAGCAGACGACAGGATACTAACTATGGCTACACCTTC.

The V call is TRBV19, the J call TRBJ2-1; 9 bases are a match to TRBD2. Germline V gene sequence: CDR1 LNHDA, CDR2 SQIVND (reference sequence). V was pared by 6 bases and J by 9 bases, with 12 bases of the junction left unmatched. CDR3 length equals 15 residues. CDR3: CASRVSGGPVGEQFF. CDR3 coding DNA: TGTGCCAGTAGGGTAAGCGGGGGGCCGGTGGGTGAGCAGTTCTTC.

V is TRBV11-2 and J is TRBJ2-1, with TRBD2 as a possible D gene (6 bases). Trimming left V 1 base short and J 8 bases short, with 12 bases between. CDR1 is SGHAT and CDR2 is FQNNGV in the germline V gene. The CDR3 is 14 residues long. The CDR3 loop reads CASSLVRRRDEQFF. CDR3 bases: TGTGCCAGCAGCTTAGTTCGGAGGAGGGATGAGCAGTTCTTC.

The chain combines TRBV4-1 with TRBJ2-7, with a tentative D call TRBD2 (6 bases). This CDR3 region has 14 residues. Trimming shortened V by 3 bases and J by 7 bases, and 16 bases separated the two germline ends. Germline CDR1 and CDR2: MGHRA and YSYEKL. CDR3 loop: CASSHPVRAGEQYF. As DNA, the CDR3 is TGCGCCAGCAGCCATCCTGTCCGGGCGGGAGAGCAGTACTTC.

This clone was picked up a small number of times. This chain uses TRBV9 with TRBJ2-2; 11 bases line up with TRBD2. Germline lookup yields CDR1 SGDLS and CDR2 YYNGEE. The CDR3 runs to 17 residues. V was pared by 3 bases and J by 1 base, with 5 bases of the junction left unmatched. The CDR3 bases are TGTGCCAGCAGCGGCTTAGCGGGGGGGCTGAACACCGGGGAGCTGTTTTTT. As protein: CASSGLAGGLNTGELFF.

The CDR3 sequence: CASTIGTSDGNTEAFF. The CDR3 region has the DNA TGTGCCAGCACCATTGGAACGTCCGACGGGAACACTGAAGCTTTCTTT. The chain is built from TRBV27 and TRBJ1-1; no definite D call. V gave up 7 bases and J gave up 1 base, with 19 bases separating them. This CDR3 has 16 residues. CDR1 is MNHEY, CDR2 SMNVEV, per germline (reference sequence).

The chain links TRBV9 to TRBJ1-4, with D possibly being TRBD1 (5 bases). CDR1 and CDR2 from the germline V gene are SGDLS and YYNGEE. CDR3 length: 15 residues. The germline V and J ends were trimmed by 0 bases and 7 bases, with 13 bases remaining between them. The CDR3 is CASSVGGAGGEKLFF. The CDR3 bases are TGTGCCAGCAGCGTAGGTGGGGCTGGGGGTGAAAAACTGTTTTTT.

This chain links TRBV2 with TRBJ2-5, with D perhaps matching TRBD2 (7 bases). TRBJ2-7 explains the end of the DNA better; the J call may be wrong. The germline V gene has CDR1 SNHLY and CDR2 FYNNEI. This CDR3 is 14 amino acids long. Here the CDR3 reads CASLEGGPAYEQYF. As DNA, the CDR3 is TGTGCCAGCTTAGAGGGGGGGCCCGCCTACGAGCAGTACTTC.

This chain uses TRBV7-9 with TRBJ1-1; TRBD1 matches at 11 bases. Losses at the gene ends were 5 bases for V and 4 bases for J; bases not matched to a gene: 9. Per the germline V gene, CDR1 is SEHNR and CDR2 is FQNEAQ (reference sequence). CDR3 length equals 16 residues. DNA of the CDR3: TGTGCCAGCAGCCAGAGGACAGGGGGCTTTGCCACTGAAGCTTTCTTT. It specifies CASSQRTGGFATEAFF.

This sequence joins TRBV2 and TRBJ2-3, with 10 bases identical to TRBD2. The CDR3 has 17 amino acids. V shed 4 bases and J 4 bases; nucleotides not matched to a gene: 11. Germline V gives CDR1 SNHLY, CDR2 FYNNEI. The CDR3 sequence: CASSGQIALAGADTQYF. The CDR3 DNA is TGTGCCAGCAGTGGTCAGATAGCGCTAGCGGGGGCAGATACGCAGTATTTT.

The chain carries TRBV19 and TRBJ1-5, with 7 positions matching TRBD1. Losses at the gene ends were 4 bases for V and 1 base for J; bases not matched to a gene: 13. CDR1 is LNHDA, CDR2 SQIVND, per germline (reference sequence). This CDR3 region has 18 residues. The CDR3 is CASSTPLTGTVSNQPQHF. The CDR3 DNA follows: TGTGCCAGTAGTACGCCCCTGACCGGGACAGTAAGCAATCAGCCCCAGCATTTT.

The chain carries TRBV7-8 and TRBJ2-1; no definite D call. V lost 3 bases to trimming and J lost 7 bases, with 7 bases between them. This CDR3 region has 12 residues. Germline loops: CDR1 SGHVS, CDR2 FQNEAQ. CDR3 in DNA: TGTGCCAGCAGCTTGGGGTCAAATGAGCAGTTCTTC. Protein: CASSLGSNEQFF.

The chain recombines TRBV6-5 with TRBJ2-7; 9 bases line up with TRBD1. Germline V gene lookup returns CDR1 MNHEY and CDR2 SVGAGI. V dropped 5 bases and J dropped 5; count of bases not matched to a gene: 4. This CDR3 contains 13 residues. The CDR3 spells CASSQTGGHEQYF. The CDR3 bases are TGTGCCAGCAGTCAGACAGGGGGTCACGAGCAGTACTTC.